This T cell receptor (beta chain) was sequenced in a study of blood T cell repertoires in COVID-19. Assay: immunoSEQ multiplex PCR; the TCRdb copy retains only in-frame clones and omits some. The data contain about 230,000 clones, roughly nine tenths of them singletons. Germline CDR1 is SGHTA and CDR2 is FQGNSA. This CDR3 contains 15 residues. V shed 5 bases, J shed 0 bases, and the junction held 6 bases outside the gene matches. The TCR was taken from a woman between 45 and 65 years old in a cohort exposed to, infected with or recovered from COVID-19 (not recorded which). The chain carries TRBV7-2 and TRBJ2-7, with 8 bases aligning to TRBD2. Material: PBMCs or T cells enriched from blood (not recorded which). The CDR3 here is CASSPGGAFSYEQYF. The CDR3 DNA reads TGTGCCAGCAGCCCCGGGGGGGCTTTCTCCTACGAGCAGTACTTC.